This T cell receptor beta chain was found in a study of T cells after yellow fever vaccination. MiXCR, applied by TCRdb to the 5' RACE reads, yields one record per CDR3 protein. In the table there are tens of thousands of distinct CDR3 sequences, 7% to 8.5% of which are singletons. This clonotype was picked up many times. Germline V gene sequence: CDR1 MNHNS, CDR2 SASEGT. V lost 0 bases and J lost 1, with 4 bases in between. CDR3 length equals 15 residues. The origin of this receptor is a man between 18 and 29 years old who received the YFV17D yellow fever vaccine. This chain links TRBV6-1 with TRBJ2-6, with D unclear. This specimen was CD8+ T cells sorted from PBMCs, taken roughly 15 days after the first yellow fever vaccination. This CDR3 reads CASSEAGSGANVLTF. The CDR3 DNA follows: TGTGCCAGCAGTGAAGCAGGGTCTGGGGCCAACGTCCTGACTTTC.